The next 24 T cell receptor beta chains were all read from a single sample in a study of tumor-infiltrating lymphocytes in primary liver carcinoma. Production of TCR beta cDNA used around 500 ng total RNA together with a constant-region primer. Libraries for TCR beta were built through three nested multiplex PCR rounds, which together made up a slightly modified ARM-PCR procedure. The two initial PCR rounds, about 9 cycles each, used TRBV1-TRBV30 forward and C-beta reverse primers. TCRdb re-derived calls from the multiplex PCR reads in MiXCR, one entry per CDR3 protein. The data contain 90,000 to 150,000 distinct CDR3 sequences, under 70% of them singletons. The source material, roughly 18-33 mg of unsorted bulk tissue, was used to co-extract RNA and DNA. Sequencing input: tumor-adjacent normal liver tissue. The receptors derive from a woman between 55 and 75 years old with primary liver carcinoma and hepatitis B virus infection.

This clonotype was detected many times. V usage is TRBV6-1 and J usage is TRBJ2-7, with 7 bases aligning to TRBD2. CDR1 and CDR2 from the germline V gene are MNHNS and SASEGT. The CDR3 has 16 residues. Trimming at V came to 2 bases and at J to 0 bases, leaving 7 bases not matched to a gene. The CDR3, as DNA: TGTGCCAGCAGTGAAAGTCCTAGCGGCATCTCCTACGAGCAGTACTTC. It yields the protein CASSESPSGISYEQYF.

This chain links TRBV12-3 or TRBV12-4 with TRBJ2-3; 7 nucleotides align to TRBD2. CDR3 length equals 15 residues. CDR3 nucleotide sequence: TGTGTCGGTAGTTCTGGGGGACTAACCACAGATACGCAGTATTTT. This sequence encodes CVGSSGGLTTDTQYF.

For this clonotype: The final CDR3 position lacks the conserved phenylalanine or tryptophan, pointing to a likely read error. The rearrangement joins TRBV11-2 to TRBJ2-7, with D possibly being TRBD1 (6 bases). The germline V gene has CDR1 SGHAT and CDR2 FQNNGV. The CDR3 sequence is 13 residues long. CDR3: CASSLEGVYEQYS. CDR3 DNA sequence: TGTGCAAGCAGCTTAGAGGGGGTCTACGAGCAGTACTCC.

A word on this clonotype: Since a much larger clone is just one base distant, this may be a read error. The chain employs TRBV28 and TRBJ2-6; D might be TRBD2 (6 bases). CDR1 MDHEN and CDR2 SYDVKM come from the germline V gene. The CDR3 is 15 amino acids. CDR3 in amino acids: CASSSAGTGADVLTF. The CDR3 nucleotides are TGTGCCAGCAGTTCCGCAGGGACTGGGGCCGACGTCCTGACTTTC.

Worth noting for this clonotype: The CDR3 carries no conserved terminal phenylalanine or tryptophan, so it likely arises from a read error. The limits of the CDR3 on the DNA are not certain, so only TCRdb's listed CDR3 is given. The gene calls are TRBV11-1 and TRBJ2-3; TRBD2 reflects the table's D call only, with no check against the DNA. The germline gives CDR1 SGHAT, CDR2 FQDESV (reference sequence). The CDR3 has 14 amino acids, counting both end residues. The CDR3: CASSLMQRAGDSHL.

This clonotype was found many times. The rearrangement joins TRBV7-9 to TRBJ1-1; D is ambiguous. This CDR3 has 14 amino acids. Germline assignment: CDR1 SEHNR and CDR2 FQNEAQ (reference sequence). Trimming stripped 5 bases from V and 3 bases from J, with 13 bases between. CDR3 in amino acids: CASSKDLVDTEAFF. Here the CDR3 DNA reads TGTGCCAGCAGCAAAGACCTCGTTGACACTGAAGCTTTCTTT.

This clonotype was counted at least ten times. This chain links TRBV29-1 with TRBJ2-7; D may be TRBD1 or TRBD2 (5 bases each). The germline V gene has CDR1 SQVTM and CDR2 ANQGSEA. This CDR3 spans 13 amino acids. The V gene lost 6 bases and the J gene lost 4 bases, with 16 bases spanning the gap. CDR3 residues: CSVGENLAYEQYF. The CDR3 DNA follows: TGCAGCGTGGGGGAAAATTTGGCATACGAGCAGTACTTC.

This clonotype was found many times. This chain uses TRBV5-1 with TRBJ2-1, with 11 positions matching TRBD2. J lost 8 bases, V lost 7 bases, and 11 bases had no gene match. The CDR3 totals 15 residues. CDR1 and CDR2 from the germline V gene are SGHRS and YFSETQ. The CDR3: CASRTVTSGSYEQFF. The CDR3 coding sequence is TGCGCCAGCCGTACGGTCACTAGCGGGAGCTATGAGCAGTTCTTC.

As for this clonotype: A much larger clonotype is one base distant, so this may be a read error. V gene TRBV30 combines with J gene TRBJ2-7; 9 nucleotides line up with TRBD2. Germline V gene lookup returns CDR1 GTSNPN and CDR2 SVGIG (reference sequence). The CDR3 runs 14 residues. CDR3 bases: TGTGCCTGGAACGCGGGAGGGGCTGAGTACGAGCAGTGCTTC. This gives the protein CAWNAGGAEYEQCF.

With regard to this clonotype: A read error may be the cause here, since a much bigger clone is one base away. V and J are TRBV7-9 and TRBJ1-2; D not resolved. The CDR3 is made up of 12 amino acids. The germline gives CDR1 SEHNR, CDR2 FQNEAQ (reference sequence). With 1 base removed from V and 11 bases from J, the gap between germline ends came to 11 bases. The CDR3, as DNA: TGTGCCAGCAGCTTAGGTTTTGAGCGGTACACCTTC. Encoded protein: CASSLGFERYTF. The variable domain in full, with the rest retrieved from reference TRBV7-9 and TRBJ1-2, is DTGVSQNPRHKITKRGQNVTFRCDPISEHNRLYWYRQTLGQGPEFLTYFQNEAQLEKSRLLSDRFSAERPKGSFSTLEIQRTEQGDSAMYLCASSLGFERYTFGSGTRLTVV.

For this clonotype: One end of the junction is discordant with germline, which a read error may explain. This chain joins TRBV4-1 and TRBJ2-7; possibly TRBD2 for D (5 bases). The CDR3 has 13 amino acids. CDR1 is MGHRA and CDR2 is YSYEKL in the germline V gene. This CDR3 is CASRLGRDYKQYF. CDR3 bases: TGCGCCAGCAGGCTCGGCCGCGACTACAAGCAGTACTTC.

Sample share makes this clonotype medium-sized. The chain recombines TRBV11-1 with TRBJ1-5, with D perhaps matching TRBD1 (6 bases). The V end was cut by 5 bases, the J end by 3 bases, with 17 bases between. CDR3 length: 16 amino acids. Per the germline V gene, CDR1 is SGHAT and CDR2 is FQDESV (reference sequence). CDR3 nucleotide sequence: TGTGCCAGCAGCCCAATCTCGACAGGACTCAATCAGCCCCAGCATTTT. It is translated as CASSPISTGLNQPQHF.

Notes on this clonotype: At one end the junction does not follow the germline gene, possibly because of a read error. This sequence joins TRBV6-5 and TRBJ1-1, with a possible D match to TRBD1 (5 bases). Per germline, CDR1 MNHEY and CDR2 SVGAGI. This CDR3 has 18 residues. CDR3 in amino acids: CASSTSARGPPMGTGAFF. The CDR3 DNA sequence: TGTGCCAGCAGTACCTCGGCAAGGGGTCCGCCCATGGGCACTGGAGCTTTCTTT.

Worth noting for this clonotype: A junction end diverges from the germline sequence, so it may reflect a read error. For the CDR3, the DNA is TGTGCCTGCAGCCAAGAACTCACAGCGAACACCGGGGAGCTGTTTTTT. Encoded protein: CACSQELTANTGELFF. The chain links TRBV14 to TRBJ2-2; D remains unclear. The CDR3 extends over 16 amino acids. CDR1 is SGHDN, CDR2 FVKESK, per germline.

As regards this clonotype: Germline and junction disagree at one end, which may indicate a read error. The rearrangement uses TRBV11-2 and TRBJ2-7; D may be TRBD1 or TRBD2 (6 bases each). Germline CDR1 is SGHAT and CDR2 is FQNNGV. This CDR3 is 16 amino acids long. CDR3 protein: CASCLAPGAGDYEQYF. Here the CDR3 DNA reads TGTGCCAGCTGCTTAGCGCCGGGGGCAGGAGACTACGAGCAGTACTTC.

This clonotype was observed once. J is TRBJ2-3 and V is TRBV20-1; D is undetermined. Germline loops: CDR1 DFQATT, CDR2 SNEGSKA (reference sequence). V was clipped by 2 bases and J by 2 bases, with 8 bases between them. The CDR3 sequence is 13 residues long. The CDR3 protein is CSARFPHTDTQYF. CDR3 DNA: TGCAGTGCTAGATTCCCCCACACAGATACGCAGTATTTT.

This clonotype was detected many times. The CDR3 nucleotides are TGCAGCGTTGGGGGGCGCGGTAAAGAGACCCAGTACTTC. This gives the protein CSVGGRGKETQYF. V usage is TRBV29-1 and J usage is TRBJ2-5, with D possibly being TRBD1 (6 bases). Germline V CDR1 and CDR2: SQVTM, ANQGSEA. Trimming stripped 4 bases from V and 3 bases from J, with 12 bases between. The CDR3 totals 13 residues.

Concerning this clonotype itself: This may stem from a read error, because a much larger clone lies one nucleotide away. The V gene is TRBV5-4, the J gene TRBJ2-1, with D tentatively TRBD1 (6 bases). This CDR3 has 16 residues. Germline CDR1 and CDR2: SGHNT and YYREEE (reference sequence). Trimming took off 2 bases at V and 8 bases at J, with 20 bases between the two ends. Here the CDR3 reads CASSFPEGVPTDEQFF. The CDR3 coding sequence is TGTGCCAGCAGCTTTCCAGAGGGGGTCCCTACCGATGAGCAGTTCTTC.

Notes on this clonotype: Mismatch with germline at one junction end may stem from a read error. The V and J genes are TRBV14 and TRBJ1-2, with 9 bases that match TRBD1. The CDR3 loop spans 15 amino acids. In germline, CDR1 is SGHDN, CDR2 FVKESK. CDR3 in DNA: TGTGCCAGTAGCCAAGATACAGGGGGCGTCTATGCCTACACCTTC. Translation gives CASSQDTGGVYAYTF.

Of note for this clonotype: Being one base from a much bigger clone, this may be a read error. The conserved phenylalanine or tryptophan is not found at the CDR3 terminus, so this likely reflects a read error. Written as DNA, the CDR3 is TGCAGCGTTGTCCATTGGGGTGGCGGCTACACCCTC. Translation: CSVVHWGGGYTL. This chain uses TRBV29-1 with TRBJ1-2, with D uncertain. Trimming took 4 bases from V and 8 from J, leaving 14 bases between them. The germline gives CDR1 SQVTM, CDR2 ANQGSEA. This CDR3 is built from 12 residues.

V and J are TRBV5-1 and TRBJ1-4; D gene uncertain. This CDR3 has 15 amino acids. Germline V gives CDR1 SGHRS, CDR2 YFSETQ. Trimming removed 6 bases at V and 7 bases at J, with 19 bases between. The CDR3 sequence is CASNLDPGGSEKLFF. The CDR3 nucleotides read TGCGCCAGCAACTTAGACCCCGGAGGGAGTGAAAAACTGTTTTTT.

The rearrangement joins TRBV6-4 to TRBJ2-3, with 8 positions matching TRBD2. There are 15 residues in the CDR3. Germline V gene lookup returns CDR1 MRHNA and CDR2 SNTAGT. CDR3 in DNA: TGTGTCAACAGTGATTTAGCGGGAAGTACAGATACGCAGTATTTT. Protein: CVNSDLAGSTDTQYF.

This clonotype was seen just once. The chain employs TRBV4-3 and TRBJ2-1; 8 nucleotides match TRBD2. This CDR3 is built from 16 residues. The V and J ends lost 2 bases and 8 bases, in that order; junction bases with no gene match: 11. Germline-derived CDR1 and CDR2 are LGHNA and YSLEER. The CDR3: CASSQNEAGARDEQFF. CDR3 nucleotide sequence: TGCGCCAGCAGCCAAAACGAAGCGGGAGCCAGAGATGAGCAGTTCTTC.

With respect to this clonotype: The CDR3 ends on some other residue instead of the conserved phenylalanine or tryptophan, so this is likely a read error. The DNA is left out, because the CDR3 cannot be placed on it with certainty; the CDR3 is given as TCRdb lists it. The chain is built from TRBV12-3 or TRBV12-4 and TRBJ1-4; the table names TRBD1, a call not compared with the DNA. Including both end residues, the CDR3 is 14 amino acids long. CDR3 protein: CASSPTGGYEKLLS.